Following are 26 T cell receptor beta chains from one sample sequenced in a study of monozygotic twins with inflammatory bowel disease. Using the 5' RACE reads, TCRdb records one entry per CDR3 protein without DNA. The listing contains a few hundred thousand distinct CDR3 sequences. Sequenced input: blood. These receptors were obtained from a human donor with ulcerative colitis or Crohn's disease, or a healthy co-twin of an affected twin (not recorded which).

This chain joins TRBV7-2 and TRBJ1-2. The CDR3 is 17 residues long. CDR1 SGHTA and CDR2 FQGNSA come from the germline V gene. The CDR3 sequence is CASSLALSGRPNYGYTF.

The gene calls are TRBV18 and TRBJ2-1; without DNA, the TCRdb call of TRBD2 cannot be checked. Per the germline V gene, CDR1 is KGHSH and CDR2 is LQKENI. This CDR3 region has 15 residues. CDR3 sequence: CASSPQEGAGNEQFF.

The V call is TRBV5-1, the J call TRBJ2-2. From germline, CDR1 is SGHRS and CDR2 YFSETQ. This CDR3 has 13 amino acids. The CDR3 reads CASSLGSTGELFF.

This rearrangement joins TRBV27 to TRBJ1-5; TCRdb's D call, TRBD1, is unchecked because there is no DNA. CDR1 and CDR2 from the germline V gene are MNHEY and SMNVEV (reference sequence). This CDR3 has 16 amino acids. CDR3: CASRVQGWDPDQPQHF.

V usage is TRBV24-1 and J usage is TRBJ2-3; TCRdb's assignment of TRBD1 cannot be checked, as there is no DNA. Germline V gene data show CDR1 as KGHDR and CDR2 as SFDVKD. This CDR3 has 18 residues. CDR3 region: CATSGSSPEVQIVYTQYF.

The chain's CDR3 is CASSLWVISGNTIYF. The rearrangement links TRBV12-3 or TRBV12-4 to TRBJ1-3. This CDR3 is 15 amino acids long.

CDR3 region: CASSLGRGQPQHF. The chain uses TRBV7-2 and TRBJ1-5. The germline CDR1 and CDR2 sequences are SGHTA and FQGNSA. This CDR3 contains 13 residues.

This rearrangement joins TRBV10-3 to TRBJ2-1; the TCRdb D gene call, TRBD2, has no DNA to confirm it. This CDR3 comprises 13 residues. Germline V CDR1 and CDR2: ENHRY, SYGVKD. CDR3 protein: CAISDQTSYEQFF.

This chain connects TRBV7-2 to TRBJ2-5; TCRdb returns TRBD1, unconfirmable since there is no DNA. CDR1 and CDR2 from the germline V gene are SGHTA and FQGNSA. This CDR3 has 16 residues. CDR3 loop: CASSLSGQGNMETQYF.

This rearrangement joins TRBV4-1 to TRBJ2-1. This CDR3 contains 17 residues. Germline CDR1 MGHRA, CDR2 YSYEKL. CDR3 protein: CASSQVWSGSSYNEQFF.

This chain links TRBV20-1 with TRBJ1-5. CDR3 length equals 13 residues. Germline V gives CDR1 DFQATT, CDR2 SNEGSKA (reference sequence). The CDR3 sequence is CSARSGVNQPQHF.

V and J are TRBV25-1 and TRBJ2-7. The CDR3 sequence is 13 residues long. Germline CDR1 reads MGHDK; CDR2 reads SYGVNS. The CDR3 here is CASRTDSPYEQYF.

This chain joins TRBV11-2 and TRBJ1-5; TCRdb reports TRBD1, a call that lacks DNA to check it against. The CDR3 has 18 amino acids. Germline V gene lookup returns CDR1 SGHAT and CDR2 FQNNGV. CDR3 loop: CASSLTLYRGESNQPQHF.

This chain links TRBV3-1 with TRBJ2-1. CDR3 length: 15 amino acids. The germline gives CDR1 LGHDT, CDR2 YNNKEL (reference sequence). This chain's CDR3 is CASSQDGMLVDEQFF.

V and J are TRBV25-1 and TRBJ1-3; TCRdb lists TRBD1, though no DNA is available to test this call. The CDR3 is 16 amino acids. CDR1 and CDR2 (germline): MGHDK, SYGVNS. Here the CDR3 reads CASSDPSGQSGNTIYF.

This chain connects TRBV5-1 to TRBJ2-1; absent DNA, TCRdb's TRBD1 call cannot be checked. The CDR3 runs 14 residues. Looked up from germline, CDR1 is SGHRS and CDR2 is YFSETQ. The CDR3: CASSLGHRENEQFF.

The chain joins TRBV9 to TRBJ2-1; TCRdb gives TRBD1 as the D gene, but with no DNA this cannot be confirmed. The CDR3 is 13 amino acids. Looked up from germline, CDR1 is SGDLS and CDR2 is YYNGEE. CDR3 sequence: CASSVWGGNEQFF.

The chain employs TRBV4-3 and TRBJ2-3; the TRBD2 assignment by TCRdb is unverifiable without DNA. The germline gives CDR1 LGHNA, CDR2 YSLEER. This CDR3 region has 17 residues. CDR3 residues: CASSQAVGGGVSDTQYF.

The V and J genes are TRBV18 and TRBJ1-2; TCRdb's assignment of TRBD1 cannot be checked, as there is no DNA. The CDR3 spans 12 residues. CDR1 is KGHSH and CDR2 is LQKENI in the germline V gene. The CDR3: CASSPPTGGYTF. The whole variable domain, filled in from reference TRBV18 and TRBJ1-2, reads NAGVMQNPRHLVRRRGQEARLRCSPMKGHSHVYWYRQLPEEGLKFMVYLQKENIIDESGMPKERFSAEFPKEGPSILRIQQVVRGDSAAYFCASSPPTGGYTFGSGTRLTVV.

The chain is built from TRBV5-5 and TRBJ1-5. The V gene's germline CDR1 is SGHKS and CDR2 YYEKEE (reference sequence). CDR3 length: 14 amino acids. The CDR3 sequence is CASSLVLGIQPQHF.

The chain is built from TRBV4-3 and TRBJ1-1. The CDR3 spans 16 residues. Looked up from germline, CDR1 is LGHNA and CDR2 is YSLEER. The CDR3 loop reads CASSQDGARPNTEAFF.

The chain's CDR3 is CASSPASRTGGYEQYF. This chain joins TRBV4-2 and TRBJ2-7; the TRBD1 assignment by TCRdb is unverifiable without DNA. The length of the CDR3 is 16 residues. Per germline, CDR1 LGHNA and CDR2 YNFKEQ.

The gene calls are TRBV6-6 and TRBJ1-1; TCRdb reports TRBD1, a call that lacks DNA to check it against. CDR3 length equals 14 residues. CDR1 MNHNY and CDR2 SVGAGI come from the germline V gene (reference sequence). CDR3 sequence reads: CASSYHRGNTEAFF.

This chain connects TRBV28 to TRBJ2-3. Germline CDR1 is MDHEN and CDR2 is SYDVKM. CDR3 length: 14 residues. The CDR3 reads CASSLFGIADTQYF.

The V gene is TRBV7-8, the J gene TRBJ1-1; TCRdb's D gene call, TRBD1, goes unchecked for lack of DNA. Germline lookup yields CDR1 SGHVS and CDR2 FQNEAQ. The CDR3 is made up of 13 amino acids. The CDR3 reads CAISGARGTEAFF.

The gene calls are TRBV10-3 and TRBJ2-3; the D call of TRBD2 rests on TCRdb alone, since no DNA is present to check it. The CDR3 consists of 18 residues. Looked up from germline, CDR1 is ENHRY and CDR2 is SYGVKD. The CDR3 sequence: CAIGHPGPLAGGTDTQYF.